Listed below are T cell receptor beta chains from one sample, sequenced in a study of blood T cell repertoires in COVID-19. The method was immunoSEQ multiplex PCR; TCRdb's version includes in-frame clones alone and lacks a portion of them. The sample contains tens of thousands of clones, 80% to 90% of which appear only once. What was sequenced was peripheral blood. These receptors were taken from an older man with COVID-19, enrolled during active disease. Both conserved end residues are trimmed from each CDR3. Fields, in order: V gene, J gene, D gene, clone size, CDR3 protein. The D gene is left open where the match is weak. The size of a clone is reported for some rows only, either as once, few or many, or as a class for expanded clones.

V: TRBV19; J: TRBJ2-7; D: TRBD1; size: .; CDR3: ASSIGGQLYEQY
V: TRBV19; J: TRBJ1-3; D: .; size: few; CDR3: ASSRVANSGNTIY
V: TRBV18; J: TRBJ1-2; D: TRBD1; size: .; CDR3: ASSPLGGDYGYT
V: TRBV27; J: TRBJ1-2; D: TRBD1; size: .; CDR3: ASSFRRPGQGAIYGYT
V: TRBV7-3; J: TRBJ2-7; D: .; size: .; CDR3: ASSSRRGHEQY
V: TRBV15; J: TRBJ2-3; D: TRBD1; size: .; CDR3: ATSRARPGQGTDTQY
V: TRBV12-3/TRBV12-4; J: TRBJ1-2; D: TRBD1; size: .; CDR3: ASSQQGGYGYT
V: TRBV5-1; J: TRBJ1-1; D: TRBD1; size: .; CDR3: ASSSTGGNTEAF
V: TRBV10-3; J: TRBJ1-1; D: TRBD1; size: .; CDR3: AISEGGQGATEAF
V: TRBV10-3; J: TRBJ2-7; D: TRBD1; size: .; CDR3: AISSGQGQGEQY
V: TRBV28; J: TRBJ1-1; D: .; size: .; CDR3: ASSPLLRGAF
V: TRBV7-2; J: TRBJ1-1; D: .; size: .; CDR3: ASSPQIGRNTEAF
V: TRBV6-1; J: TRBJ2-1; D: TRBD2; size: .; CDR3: ASSVAGAVGNEQF
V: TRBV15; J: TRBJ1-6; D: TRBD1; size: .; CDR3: ATSKMTGGSPLH
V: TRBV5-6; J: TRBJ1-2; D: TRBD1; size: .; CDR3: ASSQRTGVGGYT
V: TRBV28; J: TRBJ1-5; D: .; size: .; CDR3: ASSFWSQPQH
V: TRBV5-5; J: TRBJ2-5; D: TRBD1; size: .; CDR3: ASSFWDRYQETQY
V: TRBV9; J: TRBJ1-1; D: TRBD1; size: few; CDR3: ASSKGQGLNTEAF
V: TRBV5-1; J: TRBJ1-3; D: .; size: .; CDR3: ASSAGVQGYTGNTIY
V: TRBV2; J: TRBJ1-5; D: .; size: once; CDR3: ASVAMGAQPQH
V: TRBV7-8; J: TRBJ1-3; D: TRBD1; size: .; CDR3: ASSTGQGAGNTIY
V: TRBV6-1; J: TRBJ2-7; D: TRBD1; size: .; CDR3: ASRHGTGAFEQY
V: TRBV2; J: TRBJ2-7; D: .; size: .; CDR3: ASSLGLRSYEQY
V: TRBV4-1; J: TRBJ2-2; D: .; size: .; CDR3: ASSQDRSNTGELF
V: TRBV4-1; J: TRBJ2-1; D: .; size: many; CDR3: ASTVTSLGPYNEQF
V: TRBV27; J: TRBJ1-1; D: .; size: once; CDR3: ASSPGQQALYVF
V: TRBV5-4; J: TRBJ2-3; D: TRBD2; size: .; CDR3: ASSRASGETDTQY
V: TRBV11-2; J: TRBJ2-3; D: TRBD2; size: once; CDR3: ASSLDRTSGVADTQY
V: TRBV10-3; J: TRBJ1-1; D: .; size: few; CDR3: AISVGLTEAF
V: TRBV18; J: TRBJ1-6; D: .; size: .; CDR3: ASSLGPGGSPLH
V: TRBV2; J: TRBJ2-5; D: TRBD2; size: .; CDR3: ASSKYGLAGKETQY
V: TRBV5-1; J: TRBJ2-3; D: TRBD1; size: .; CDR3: ASTPGGIRDTQY
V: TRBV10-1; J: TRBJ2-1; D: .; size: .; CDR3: ASSEGRSSSYNEQF
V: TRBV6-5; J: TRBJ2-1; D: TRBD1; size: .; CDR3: ASNHDRDNEQF
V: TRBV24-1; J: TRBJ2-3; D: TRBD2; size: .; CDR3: ATSDVSGGQGDTQY
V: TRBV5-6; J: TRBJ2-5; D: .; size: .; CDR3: ASSLKVTVETQY
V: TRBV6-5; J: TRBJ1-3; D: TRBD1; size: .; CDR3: ASSSSWTGIRNTIY
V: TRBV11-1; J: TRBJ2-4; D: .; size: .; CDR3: ASSLGPGIQY
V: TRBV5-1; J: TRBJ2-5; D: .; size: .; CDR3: ASSLGTLQETQY
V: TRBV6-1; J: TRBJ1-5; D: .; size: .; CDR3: ASSSDARGPQH
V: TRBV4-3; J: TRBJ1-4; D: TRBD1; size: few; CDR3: ASSPRRSAGTGTEKLF
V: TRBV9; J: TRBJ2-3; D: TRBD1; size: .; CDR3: ASSGRTGFGTDTQY
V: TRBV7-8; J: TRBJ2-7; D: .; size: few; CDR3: ASTLGGDISYEQY
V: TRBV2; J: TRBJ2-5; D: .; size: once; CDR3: ASSEASDRRETQY
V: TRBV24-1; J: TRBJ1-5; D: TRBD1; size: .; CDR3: ATSEGTGGVNQPQH
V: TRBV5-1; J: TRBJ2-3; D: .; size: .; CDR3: ASSPGDPSTDTQY
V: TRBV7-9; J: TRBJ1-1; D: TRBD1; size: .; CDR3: ASSWGQDIAEAF
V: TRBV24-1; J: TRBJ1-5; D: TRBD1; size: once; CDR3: ATSVSGTGGNQPQH